This entry describes one T cell receptor beta chain. With 6 bases removed from V and 0 bases from J, the gap between germline ends came to 14 bases. The CDR3 loop spans 14 amino acids. CDR1 is SQVTM, CDR2 ANQGSEA, per germline. Extraction of RNA preceded its reverse transcription into cDNA, which served as the sequencing template. The method was immunoSEQ multiplex PCR; TCRdb's version includes in-frame clones alone and lacks a portion of them. This repertoire shows 150,000 to 200,000 clones, 58% found once; its top ten account for around 15%. Treatment: oral pan-JAK inhibitor, 5-10 mg twice daily. This specimen comes from a study of CD8+ T cells in alopecia areata.

The starting material was CD4+ T cells sorted from blood, obtained at approximately week 60, from a patient treated with tofacitinib. The clonotype originates from a human donor with alopecia areata. The gene calls are TRBV29-1 and TRBJ1-1; possible D gene TRBD1, 5 bases. CDR3 nucleotide sequence: TGCAGCGTGCAGGGAGTTCGCATGAACACTGAAGCTTTCTTT. Its translation is CSVQGVRMNTEAFF.